Here is one T cell receptor beta chain with its context. CDR1 SGHAT and CDR2 FQNNGV come from the germline V gene. V was trimmed by 3 bases and J by 2 bases, leaving 12 bases between them. The CDR3 is 15 residues long. This entry belongs to a study of OX40 agonist ivuxolimab in advanced cancers. TCRdb's table, derived via immunoSEQ multiplex PCR, lists solely in-frame clones and lacks some. The repertoire has some 45,000 clones, around 90% of them found once; the top ten carry over 15%. The chain is built from TRBV11-2 and TRBJ2-3; possible D gene TRBD2, 6 bases. This specimen was CD4+ or CD8+ T cells sorted from blood, taken in a trial of the OX40 agonist ivuxolimab. The receptor's source is an adult with an advanced solid tumor such as melanoma, head and neck, liver or kidney cancer. CDR3 bases: TGTGCCAGCAGCTTGGGGACTTTCTCCACAGATACGCAGTATTTT. This gives the protein CASSLGTFSTDTQYF.